Shown below are 23 T cell receptor beta chains from a single sample sequenced in a study of identical twins (dated by TCRdb to about 2016). The library relied on 5' RACE. The sequencing machine was an Illumina HiSeq 2000. The public reads were reprocessed in TCRdb via fastp at Q25 and MiXCR, keeping in-frame beta chains. Rows with one shared CDR3 protein collapse into an entry with the most common genes and DNA. This sample holds about 340,000 distinct CDR3 sequences; around an eighth were observed only once. In total, the top ten clones hold about 7% of the sample. These same data were also listed under a study on yellow fever vaccine responses in identical twins.

Sequenced input: CD8+ T cells sorted from blood. All receptors come from a young woman in good health.

This clonotype was seen a handful of times. The rearrangement joins TRBV20-1 to TRBJ2-3; maybe TRBD1 (5 bases). Trimming shortened V by 0 bases and J by 5 bases, and 12 bases separated the two germline ends. Germline loops: CDR1 DFQATT, CDR2 SNEGSKA (reference sequence). The CDR3 is 14 residues long. This CDR3 reads CSARDPYRGDTQYF. The CDR3 region has the DNA TGCAGTGCTAGAGATCCCTATAGGGGAGATACGCAGTATTTT.

The chain couples TRBV2 to TRBJ2-5; 10 bases map to TRBD1. V shed 10 bases and J 3 bases; nucleotides not matched to a gene: 8. This CDR3 region has 14 residues. The germline V gene encodes CDR1 SNHLY and CDR2 FYNNEI. The CDR3 here is CATSGTGDEETQYF. CDR3 in DNA: TGTGCCACTTCCGGGACAGGGGACGAAGAGACCCAGTACTTC.

There are many counts of this clonotype. V gene TRBV5-1 combines with J gene TRBJ2-2; perhaps TRBD1 as D (5 bases). From germline, CDR1 is SGHRS and CDR2 YFSETQ. With 1 base removed from V and 11 bases from J, the gap between germline ends came to 12 bases. This CDR3 has 13 residues. The DNA of the CDR3 is TGCGCCAGCAGCTTGCGCACAGGCGAAGAGCTGTTTTTT. This codes for CASSLRTGEELFF.

The chain couples TRBV11-2 to TRBJ2-5; 9 positions agree with TRBD1. This CDR3 is 15 amino acids long. Per germline, CDR1 SGHAT and CDR2 FQNNGV. J lost 4 bases, V lost 5 bases, and 8 bases had no gene match. As DNA, the CDR3 is TGTGCCAGCAGCCCATCGGGACAGGGTGGAGAGACCCAGTACTTC. This encodes CASSPSGQGGETQYF.

This clonotype was seen a handful of times. This chain connects TRBV15 to TRBJ1-1, with TRBD1 matching 7 bases. J gave up 5 bases and V 0 bases, and 0 bases lay outside the gene matches. CDR3 length equals 13 residues. Germline V gene lookup returns CDR1 LNHNV and CDR2 YYDKDF (reference sequence). CDR3 in DNA: TGTGCCACCAGCAGAGAGGGACAGACTGAAGCTTTCTTT. It specifies CATSREGQTEAFF. The full variable domain, rest sourced from reference TRBV15 and TRBJ1-1, is DAMVIQNPRYQVTQFGKPVTLSCSQTLNHNVMYWYQQKSSQAPKLLFHYYDKDFNNEADTPDNFQSRRPNTSFCFLDIRSPGLGDTAMYLCATSREGQTEAFFGQGTRLTVV.

There are a few counts of this clonotype. The gene calls are TRBV13 and TRBJ2-1; 8 bases map to TRBD2. V trimming: 5 bases; J trimming: 8 bases; junction bases outside the gene matches: 14. The CDR3 is made up of 16 amino acids. Germline assignment: CDR1 PRHDT and CDR2 FYEKMQ (reference sequence). The CDR3 coding sequence is TGTGCCAGCAGCCTCCGGCGGGGGGAAATTTCACATGAGCAGTTCTTC. Translation gives CASSLRRGEISHEQFF.

The chain recombines TRBV28 with TRBJ2-1; 7 bases are shared with TRBD1. The CDR3 sequence is 14 residues long. CDR1 and CDR2 from the germline V gene are MDHEN and SYDVKM. Trimming at V came to 8 bases and at J to 3 bases, leaving 7 bases not matched to a gene. CDR3 amino acids: CASRWTGFYNEQFF. CDR3 nucleotides: TGTGCCAGCCGTTGGACAGGCTTCTACAATGAGCAGTTCTTC.

This rearrangement joins TRBV7-9 to TRBJ2-5; no firm D call. This CDR3 is built from 12 residues. Trimming removed 3 bases from V and 2 bases from J, with 4 bases in between. Germline assignment: CDR1 SEHNR and CDR2 FQNEAQ (reference sequence). As DNA, the CDR3 is TGTGCCAGCAGCTTGAGGCAAGAGACCCAGTACTTC. Amino acids: CASSLRQETQYF.

The table lists this clonotype with a few counts. V usage is TRBV28 and J usage is TRBJ1-1, with no clear D. This CDR3 has 11 amino acids. V gave up 6 bases and J gave up 0 bases, with 2 bases separating them. Germline CDR1 MDHEN, CDR2 SYDVKM. CDR3 nucleotides: TGTGCCAGCAGAATGAACACTGAAGCTTTCTTT. Its protein product is CASRMNTEAFF.

This clonotype was seen many times. This chain uses TRBV4-1 with TRBJ1-1; TRBD1 aligns across 8 bases. The junction had 5 bases not matched to a gene; V was cut back by 3 bases and J by 2 bases. The CDR3 totals 15 residues. Per germline, CDR1 MGHRA and CDR2 YSYEKL. CDR3 bases: TGCGCCAGCAGCCACGCAGGACAGGGAAACACTGAAGCTTTCTTT. It encodes CASSHAGQGNTEAFF.

In its sample, this clonotype was seen a few times. CDR3 bases: TGTGCCAGCAGTTTAATATCAAGGGGGAATGAGCAGTTCTTC. It is translated as CASSLISRGNEQFF. The chain is built from TRBV12-3 or TRBV12-4 and TRBJ2-1; possibly TRBD1 for D (6 bases). Trimming removed 2 bases from V and 7 bases from J, with 12 bases in between. CDR3 size: 14 residues.

This clonotype was detected only a few times. V is TRBV7-9 and J is TRBJ2-7; 9 nucleotides agree with TRBD2. Germline V gene lookup returns CDR1 SEHNR and CDR2 FQNEAQ (reference sequence). The V and J ends lost 8 bases and 6 bases, in that order; junction bases with no gene match: 20. The CDR3 has 17 amino acids. CDR3 residues: CASSPVWYGREGPEQYF. CDR3 DNA sequence: TGTGCCAGCTCCCCGGTGTGGTATGGGCGGGAGGGCCCCGAGCAGTACTTC.

J is TRBJ2-2 and V is TRBV20-1, with D possibly matching TRBD1 (6 bases). Trimming removed 3 bases from V and 6 bases from J, with 11 bases in between. CDR1 and CDR2 (germline): DFQATT, SNEGSKA (reference sequence). The CDR3 spans 13 residues. The CDR3 reads CSARVQGPGELFF. The CDR3, as DNA: TGCAGTGCTAGGGTGCAGGGGCCCGGGGAGCTGTTTTTT.

This clonotype was detected a few times. The chain uses TRBV7-9 and TRBJ2-5; D uncertain. The CDR3 consists of 14 residues. Per the germline V gene, CDR1 is SEHNR and CDR2 is FQNEAQ (reference sequence). V was cut by 1 base and J by 3 bases, with 9 bases left in between. The CDR3, as DNA: TGTGCCAGCAGCTTAGTTGGCAAGGAAGAGACCCAGTACTTC. Its translation is CASSLVGKEETQYF.

V usage is TRBV20-1 and J usage is TRBJ2-1, with 10 bases fitting TRBD2. The CDR3 totals 15 residues. With 0 bases clipped from V and 6 bases from J, the junction kept 5 bases outside the gene matches. Germline V gene lookup returns CDR1 DFQATT and CDR2 SNEGSKA (reference sequence). The DNA of the CDR3 is TGCAGTGCTAGAGAGGTCCAGCGGGGGGGCAATGAGCAGTTCTTC. Protein: CSAREVQRGGNEQFF.

This clonotype has ten or more counts. The rearrangement links TRBV5-1 to TRBJ1-6, with D hard to call. V was cut by 4 bases and J by 4 bases, with 9 bases left in between. Germline V gene sequence: CDR1 SGHRS, CDR2 YFSETQ. This CDR3 spans 14 amino acids. The CDR3, as DNA: TGCGCCAGCAGCGACAATCGATATAATTCACCCCTCCACTTT. Translation gives CASSDNRYNSPLHF.

The sample holds a few counts of this clonotype. J is TRBJ2-3 and V is TRBV6-2 or TRBV6-3; the D is unclear. There are 15 residues in the CDR3. V lost 5 bases and J lost 2, with 14 bases in between. Germline V gene sequence: CDR1 MNHEY, CDR2 SVGEGT. In DNA, the CDR3 is TGTGCCAGCAGTCCCCATTTTGTCCTCACAGATACGCAGTATTTT. Its translation is CASSPHFVLTDTQYF.

J is TRBJ2-1 and V is TRBV27; 7 bases are shared with TRBD2. Germline V gene sequence: CDR1 MNHEY, CDR2 SMNVEV (reference sequence). CDR3 length equals 14 residues. V gave up 2 bases and J gave up 6 bases; unmatched junction bases: 4. The DNA for the CDR3 is TGTGCCAGCAGTTTAGGGACTACCCTCAATGAGCAGTTCTTC. It codes for CASSLGTTLNEQFF.

This clonotype was recorded many times. V gene TRBV10-3 combines with J gene TRBJ1-2; no reliable D call. Per the germline V gene, CDR1 is ENHRY and CDR2 is SYGVKD. The V end lost 0 bases, the J end lost 7 bases, and 15 bases lay between the germline ends. The CDR3 covers 15 residues. The CDR3 DNA reads TGTGCCATCAGTGAGTCGATCGACCAGGTATTTGGCTACACCTTC. This gives the protein CAISESIDQVFGYTF.

CDR3 sequence: CASSQTGNVDTQYF. The CDR3 bases are TGTGCCAGCAGTCAGACAGGGAACGTGGATACGCAGTATTTT. This rearrangement joins TRBV27 to TRBJ2-3; TRBD1 agrees at 7 bases. V shed 5 bases, J shed 6 bases, and the junction held 8 bases outside the gene matches. The CDR3 runs to 14 residues. CDR1 is MNHEY and CDR2 is SMNVEV in the germline V gene (reference sequence).

The chain combines TRBV27 with TRBJ2-3; D not resolved. The germline CDR1 and CDR2 sequences are MNHEY and SMNVEV (reference sequence). This CDR3 contains 15 residues. The germline V and J ends were trimmed by 5 bases and 4 bases, with 16 bases remaining between them. The CDR3 nucleotides read TGTGCCAGCAGTGCCCCAAAGGAAGGGTCAGATACGCAGTATTTT. It encodes CASSAPKEGSDTQYF.

V is TRBV10-3 and J is TRBJ2-1; 13 bases align to TRBD2. The junction had 3 bases not matched to a gene; V was cut back by 2 bases and J by 2 bases. This CDR3 region has 17 residues. Germline CDR1 ENHRY, CDR2 SYGVKD. CDR3 DNA sequence: TGTGCCATCAGTGAGGGACTAGCGGGAGATGCCTACAATGAGCAGTTCTTC. It specifies CAISEGLAGDAYNEQFF.

The gene calls are TRBV28 and TRBJ2-1; D is unresolved. Germline CDR1 and CDR2: MDHEN and SYDVKM. CDR3 length: 14 amino acids. The V and J ends lost 2 bases and 6 bases respectively, with 11 bases between them. In nucleotides, the CDR3 is TGTGCCAGCAGTTTAATCTCTTTCTCCAATGAGCAGTTCTTC. It codes for CASSLISFSNEQFF.